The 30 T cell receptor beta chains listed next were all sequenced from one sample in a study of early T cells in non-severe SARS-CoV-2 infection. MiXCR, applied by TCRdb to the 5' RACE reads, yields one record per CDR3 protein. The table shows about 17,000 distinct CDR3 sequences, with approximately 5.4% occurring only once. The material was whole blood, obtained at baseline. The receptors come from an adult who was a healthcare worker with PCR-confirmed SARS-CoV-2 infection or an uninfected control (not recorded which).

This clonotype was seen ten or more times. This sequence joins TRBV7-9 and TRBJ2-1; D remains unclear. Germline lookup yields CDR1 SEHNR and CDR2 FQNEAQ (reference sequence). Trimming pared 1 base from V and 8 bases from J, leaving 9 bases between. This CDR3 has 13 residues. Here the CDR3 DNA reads TGTGCCAGCAGCTTAGTAGGTCCGCATGAGCAGTTCTTC. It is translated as CASSLVGPHEQFF.

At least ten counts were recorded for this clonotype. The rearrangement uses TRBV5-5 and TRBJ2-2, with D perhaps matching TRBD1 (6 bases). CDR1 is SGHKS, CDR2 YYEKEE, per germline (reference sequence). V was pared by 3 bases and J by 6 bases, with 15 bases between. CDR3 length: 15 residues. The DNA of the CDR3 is TGTGCCAGCAGCTCGGGACAACTTTCCGCCGGGGAGCTGTTTTTT. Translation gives CASSSGQLSAGELFF.

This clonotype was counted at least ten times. In nucleotides, the CDR3 is TGTGCCAGCAGATCCACAGGGCTGAACACTGAAGCTTTCTTT. It translates to CASRSTGLNTEAFF. J is TRBJ1-1 and V is TRBV12-3 or TRBV12-4; D possibly corresponds to TRBD1 (6 bases). V lost 6 bases and J 0 bases, leaving 11 bases between the germline ends. There are 14 residues in the CDR3.

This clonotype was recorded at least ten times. CDR3 loop: CASSLGTGHGYTF. The CDR3 coding sequence is TGTGCCAGCAGCTTAGGGACAGGGCATGGCTACACCTTC. The chain links TRBV7-3 to TRBJ1-2, with TRBD1 matching 9 bases. The CDR3 is 13 residues long. The germline gives CDR1 SGHTA, CDR2 FQGTGA. After removal of 2 bases from V and 6 bases from J, the junction contained 1 base not matched to a gene.

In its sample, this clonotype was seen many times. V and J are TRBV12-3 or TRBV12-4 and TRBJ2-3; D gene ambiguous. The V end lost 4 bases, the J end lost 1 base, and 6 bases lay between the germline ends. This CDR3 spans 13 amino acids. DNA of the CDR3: TGTGCCAGCAGTTCTCTGGGCACAGATACGCAGTATTTT. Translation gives CASSSLGTDTQYF.

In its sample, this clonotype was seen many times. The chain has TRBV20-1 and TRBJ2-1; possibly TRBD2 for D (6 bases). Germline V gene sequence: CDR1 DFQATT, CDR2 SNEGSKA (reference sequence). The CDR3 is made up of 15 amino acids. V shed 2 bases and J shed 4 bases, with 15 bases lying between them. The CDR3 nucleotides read TGCAGTGCTAGACGCGGCGCTAGCGAGTACAATGAGCAGTTCTTC. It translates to CSARRGASEYNEQFF.

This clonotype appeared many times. CDR3 sequence: CASSFRLGSYSYEQYF. The CDR3 bases are TGTGCCAGCAGCTTTCGGCTAGGGTCCTACTCCTACGAGCAGTACTTC. The V gene is TRBV6-5, the J gene TRBJ2-7; D is uncertain. The V end lost 6 bases, the J end lost 0 bases, and 18 bases lay between the germline ends. CDR1 is MNHEY, CDR2 SVGAGI, per germline. CDR3 size: 16 residues.

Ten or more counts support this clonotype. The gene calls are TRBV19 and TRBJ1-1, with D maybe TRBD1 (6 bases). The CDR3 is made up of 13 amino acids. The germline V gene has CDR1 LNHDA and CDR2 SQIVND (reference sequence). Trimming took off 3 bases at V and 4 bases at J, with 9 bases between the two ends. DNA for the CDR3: TGTGCCAGTAGTATTTCAGGGGTCACTGAAGCTTTCTTT. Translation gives CASSISGVTEAFF.

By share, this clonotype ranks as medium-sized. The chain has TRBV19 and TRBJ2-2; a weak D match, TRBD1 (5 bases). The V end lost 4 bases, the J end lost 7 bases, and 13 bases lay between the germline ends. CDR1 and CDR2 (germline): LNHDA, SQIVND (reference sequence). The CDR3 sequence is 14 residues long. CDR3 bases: TGTGCCAGTAGTACCCTTGACAGTTACGGGGAGCTGTTTTTT. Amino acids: CASSTLDSYGELFF.

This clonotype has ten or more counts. The CDR3 nucleotides are TGTGCCAGCAGCTTAACTGGGAGGGGGTTCTCAGATACGCAGTATTTT. Its protein is CASSLTGRGFSDTQYF. The chain couples TRBV7-6 to TRBJ2-3, with D perhaps TRBD2 (7 bases). The V gene lost 2 bases and the J gene lost 4 bases, with 16 bases spanning the gap. Looked up from germline, CDR1 is SGHVS and CDR2 is FNYEAQ. This CDR3 comprises 16 residues.

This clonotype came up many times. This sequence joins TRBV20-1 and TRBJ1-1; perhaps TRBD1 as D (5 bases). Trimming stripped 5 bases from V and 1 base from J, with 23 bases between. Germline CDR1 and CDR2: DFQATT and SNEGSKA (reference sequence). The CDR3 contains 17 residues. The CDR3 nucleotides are TGCAGTGCTTGGGGTAGTTCTGTGGGACGGAGGAACACTGAAGCTTTCTTT. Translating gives CSAWGSSVGRRNTEAFF.

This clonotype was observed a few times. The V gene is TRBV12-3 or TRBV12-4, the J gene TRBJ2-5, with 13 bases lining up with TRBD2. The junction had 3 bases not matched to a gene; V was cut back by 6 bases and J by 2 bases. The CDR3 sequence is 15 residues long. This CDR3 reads CASSWGLAGQETQYF. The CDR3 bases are TGTGCCAGCAGCTGGGGACTAGCGGGGCAAGAGACCCAGTACTTC.

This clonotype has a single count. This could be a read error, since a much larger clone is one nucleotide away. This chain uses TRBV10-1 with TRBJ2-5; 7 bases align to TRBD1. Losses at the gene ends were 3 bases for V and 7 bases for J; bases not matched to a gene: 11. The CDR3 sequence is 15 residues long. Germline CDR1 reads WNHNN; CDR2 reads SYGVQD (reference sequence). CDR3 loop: CASSENRGIATTQYF. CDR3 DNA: TGCGCCAGCAGTGAAAACAGGGGTATCGCTACGACCCAGTACTTC.

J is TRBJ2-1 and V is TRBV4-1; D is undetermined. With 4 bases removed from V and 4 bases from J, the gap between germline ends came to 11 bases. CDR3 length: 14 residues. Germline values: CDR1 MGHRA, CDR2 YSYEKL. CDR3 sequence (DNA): TGCGCCAGCAGCCCCGTGGCAGTTTACAATGAGCAGTTCTTC. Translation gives CASSPVAVYNEQFF.

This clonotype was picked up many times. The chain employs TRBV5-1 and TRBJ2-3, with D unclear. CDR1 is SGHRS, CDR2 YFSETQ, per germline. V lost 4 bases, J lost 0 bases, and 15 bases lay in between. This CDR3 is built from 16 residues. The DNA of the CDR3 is TGCGCCAGCAGCCTCGGACGCAACCCTAGCACAGATACGCAGTATTTT. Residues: CASSLGRNPSTDTQYF.

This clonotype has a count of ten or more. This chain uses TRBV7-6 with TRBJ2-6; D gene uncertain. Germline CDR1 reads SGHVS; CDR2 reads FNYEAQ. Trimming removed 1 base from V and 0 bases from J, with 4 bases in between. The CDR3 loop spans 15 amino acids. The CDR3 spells CASSLETSGANVLTF. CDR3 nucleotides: TGTGCCAGCAGCTTAGAGACCTCTGGGGCCAACGTCCTGACTTTC. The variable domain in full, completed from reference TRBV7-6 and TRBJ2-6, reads GAGVSQSPRYKVTKRGQDVALRCDPISGHVSLYWYRQALGQGPEFLTYFNYEAQQDKSGLPNDRFSAERPEGSISTLTIQRTEQRDSAMYRCASSLETSGANVLTFGAGSRLTVL.

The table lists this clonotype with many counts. The CDR3 coding sequence is TGTGCCAGCAGCCCATTTAAAACCAGGGACAGAGGCCCTGAAGCTTTCTTT. It is translated as CASSPFKTRDRGPEAFF. The chain has TRBV5-6 and TRBJ1-1, with 7 bases that match TRBD1. Per germline, CDR1 SGHDT and CDR2 YYEEEE. The CDR3 loop spans 17 amino acids. J gave up 6 bases and V 4 bases, and 18 bases lay outside the gene matches.

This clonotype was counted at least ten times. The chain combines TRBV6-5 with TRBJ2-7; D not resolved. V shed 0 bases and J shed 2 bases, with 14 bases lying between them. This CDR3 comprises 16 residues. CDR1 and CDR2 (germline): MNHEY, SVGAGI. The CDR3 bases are TGTGCCAGCAGTTACTCCGCCTCCGACGGACCCTACGAGCAGTACTTC. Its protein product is CASSYSASDGPYEQYF.

In DNA form, the CDR3 reads TGTGCCAGCAGCCTGACCTCTCTGGGCTCCTACGAGCAGTACTTC. Its protein product is CASSLTSLGSYEQYF. The chain uses TRBV7-9 and TRBJ2-7; D is undetermined. Trimming took off 5 bases at V and 0 bases at J, with 14 bases between the two ends. Germline assignment: CDR1 SEHNR and CDR2 FQNEAQ (reference sequence). The CDR3 spans 15 residues.

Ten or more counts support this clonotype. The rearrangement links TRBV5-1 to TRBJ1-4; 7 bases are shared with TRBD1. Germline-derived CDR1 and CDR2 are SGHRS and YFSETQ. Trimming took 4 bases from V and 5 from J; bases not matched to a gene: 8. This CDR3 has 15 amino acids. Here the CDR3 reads CASSGGGQTNEKLFF. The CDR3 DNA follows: TGCGCCAGCAGCGGCGGGGGACAGACAAATGAAAAACTGTTTTTT. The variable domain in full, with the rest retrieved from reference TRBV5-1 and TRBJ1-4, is KAGVTQTPRYLIKTRGQQVTLSCSPISGHRSVSWYQQTPGQGLQFLFEYFSETQRNKGNFPGRFSGRQFSNSRSEMNVSTLELGDSALYLCASSGGGQTNEKLFFGSGTQLSVL.

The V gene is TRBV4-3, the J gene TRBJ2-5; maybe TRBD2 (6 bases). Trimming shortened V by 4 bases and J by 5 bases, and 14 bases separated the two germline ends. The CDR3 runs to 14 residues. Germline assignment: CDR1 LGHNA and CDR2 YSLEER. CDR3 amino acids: CASSPQGGRETQYF. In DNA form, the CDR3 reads TGCGCCAGCAGCCCGCAAGGAGGGCGGGAGACCCAGTACTTC.

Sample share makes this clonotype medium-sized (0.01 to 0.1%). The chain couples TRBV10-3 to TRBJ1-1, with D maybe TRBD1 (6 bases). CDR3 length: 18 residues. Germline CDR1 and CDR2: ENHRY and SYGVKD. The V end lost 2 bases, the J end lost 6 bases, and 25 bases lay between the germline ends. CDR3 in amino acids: CAISEPWTAVRGEAEAFF. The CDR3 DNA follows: TGTGCCATCAGTGAGCCCTGGACAGCGGTAAGGGGAGAAGCTGAAGCTTTCTTT.

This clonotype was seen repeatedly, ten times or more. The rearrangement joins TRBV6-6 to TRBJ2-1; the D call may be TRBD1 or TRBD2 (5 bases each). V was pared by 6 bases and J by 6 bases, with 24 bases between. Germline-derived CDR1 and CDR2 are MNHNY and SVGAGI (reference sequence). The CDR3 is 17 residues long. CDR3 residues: CASRTPSGTPPGNEQFF. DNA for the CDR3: TGTGCCAGCAGAACCCCATCAGGGACCCCCCCAGGCAATGAGCAGTTCTTC.

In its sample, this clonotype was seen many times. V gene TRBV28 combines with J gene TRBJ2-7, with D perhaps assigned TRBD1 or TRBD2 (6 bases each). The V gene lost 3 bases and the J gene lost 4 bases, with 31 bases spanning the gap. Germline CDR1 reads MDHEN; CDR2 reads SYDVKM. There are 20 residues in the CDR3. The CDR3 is CASSLSSRGLGGFLRYEQYF. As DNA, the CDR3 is TGTGCCAGCAGTTTGTCGTCCCGGGGGCTAGGCGGTTTTCTCCGGTACGAGCAGTACTTC.

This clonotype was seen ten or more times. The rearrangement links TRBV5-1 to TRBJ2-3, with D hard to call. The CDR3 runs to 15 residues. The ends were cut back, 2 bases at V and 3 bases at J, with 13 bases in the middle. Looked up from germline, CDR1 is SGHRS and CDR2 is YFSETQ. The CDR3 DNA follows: TGCGCCAGCAGCTTAAGTGGAGTACAGACAGATACGCAGTATTTT. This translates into CASSLSGVQTDTQYF. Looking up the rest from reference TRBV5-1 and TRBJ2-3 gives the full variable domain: KAGVTQTPRYLIKTRGQQVTLSCSPISGHRSVSWYQQTPGQGLQFLFEYFSETQRNKGNFPGRFSGRQFSNSRSEMNVSTLELGDSALYLCASSLSGVQTDTQYFGPGTRLTVL.

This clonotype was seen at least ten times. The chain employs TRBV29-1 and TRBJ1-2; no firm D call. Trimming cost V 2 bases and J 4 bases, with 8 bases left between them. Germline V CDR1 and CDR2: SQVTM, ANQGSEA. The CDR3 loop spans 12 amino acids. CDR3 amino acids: CSVESLGYGYTF. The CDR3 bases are TGCAGCGTTGAAAGTCTGGGCTATGGCTACACCTTC.

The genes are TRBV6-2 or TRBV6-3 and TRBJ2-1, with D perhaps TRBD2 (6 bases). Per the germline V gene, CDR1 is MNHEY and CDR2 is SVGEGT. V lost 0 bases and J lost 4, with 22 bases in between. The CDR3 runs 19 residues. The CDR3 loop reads CASSYSKGGSSHPYNEQFF. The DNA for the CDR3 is TGTGCCAGCAGTTACTCGAAGGGAGGAAGCTCACACCCATACAATGAGCAGTTCTTC.

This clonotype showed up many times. For the CDR3, the DNA is TGTGCCAGTAGTATAAGTCTAGCGGTGTACAATGAGCAGTTCTTC. Protein sequence: CASSISLAVYNEQFF. The chain links TRBV19 to TRBJ2-1, with 7 bases fitting TRBD2. The CDR3 extends over 15 amino acids. Germline lookup yields CDR1 LNHDA and CDR2 SQIVND (reference sequence). The trim removed 2 bases at V and 4 bases at J, leaving 5 bases unmatched.

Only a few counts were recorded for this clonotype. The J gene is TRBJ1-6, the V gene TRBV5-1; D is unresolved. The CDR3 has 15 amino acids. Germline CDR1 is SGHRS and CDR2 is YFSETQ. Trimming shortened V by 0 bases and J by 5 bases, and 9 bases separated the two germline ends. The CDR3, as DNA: TGCGCCAGCAGCTTGGCCGGGCGGGATAATTCACCCCTCCACTTT. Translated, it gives CASSLAGRDNSPLHF.

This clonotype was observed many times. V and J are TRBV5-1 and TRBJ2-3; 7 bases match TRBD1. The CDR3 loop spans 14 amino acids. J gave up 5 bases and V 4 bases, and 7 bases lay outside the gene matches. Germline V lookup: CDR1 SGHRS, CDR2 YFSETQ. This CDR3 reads CASSLGDSRDTQYF. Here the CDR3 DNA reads TGCGCCAGCAGCCTAGGGGACAGTAGAGATACGCAGTATTTT.